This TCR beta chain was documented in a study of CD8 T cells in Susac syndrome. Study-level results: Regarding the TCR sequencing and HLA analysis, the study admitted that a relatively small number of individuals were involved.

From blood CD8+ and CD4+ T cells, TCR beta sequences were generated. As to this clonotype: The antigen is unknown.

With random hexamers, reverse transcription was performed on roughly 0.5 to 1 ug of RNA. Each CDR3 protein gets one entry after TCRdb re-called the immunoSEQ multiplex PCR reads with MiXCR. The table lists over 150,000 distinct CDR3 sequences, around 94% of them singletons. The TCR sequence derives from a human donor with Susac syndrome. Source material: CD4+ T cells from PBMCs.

The chain's CDR3 is CASSPLAGAQETQYF. As DNA, the CDR3 is TGTGCCAGCAGTCCCCTAGCGGGGGCCCAAGAGACCCAGTACTTC. This chain links TRBV2 with TRBJ2-5; TRBD2 matches 10 bases. V gave up 5 bases and J gave up 1 base; unmatched junction bases: 4. Germline V gene lookup returns CDR1 SNHLY and CDR2 FYNNEI. This CDR3 is built from 15 residues.